This T cell receptor beta chain came from a study of blood T cell repertoires in COVID-19. Study-level background: T cells, B-cell-depleted T cells, or PBMCs supplied cDNA or gDNA.

In assigning cohorts, the study relied on participant-reported clinical history. Study processing details: How many nucleated cells were present was estimated from reference gene primer amplification. Measured with immunoSEQ multiplex PCR; TCRdb has only the in-frame clones, and not every one. The DNA was the basis for D and trimming; V, J and clone size are from that table. Among 400,000 or so clones listed, around 90% were seen once. Per germline, CDR1 SQVTM and CDR2 ANQGSEA. Trimming cost V 7 bases and J 1 base, with 10 bases left between them. The CDR3 totals 12 residues. This clone was observed a few times.

The sequenced sample consisted of PBMCs or T cells enriched from blood (not recorded which). This rearrangement joins TRBV29-1 to TRBJ1-1; D is possibly TRBD1 (5 bases). This TCR derives from a middle-aged woman with acute COVID-19. CDR3 residues: CSALQGNTEAFF. CDR3 coding DNA: TGCAGCGCCCTTCAGGGGAACACTGAAGCTTTCTTT.